The rows below give T cell receptor beta chains drawn from one sample of a study of blood T cell repertoires in COVID-19. Sequencing was performed with immunoSEQ multiplex PCR; in TCRdb, only in-frame clones are kept and a portion is missing. This table holds a few hundred thousand clones, about four fifths found once. Sequenced: PBMCs or T cells enriched from blood (not recorded which). The receptors stem from a middle-aged man who had been exposed to COVID-19. Each CDR3 is given with its conserved first and last residue. A D gene is named only where the DNA matches it firmly. The listing skips clone size in some rows; elsewhere it reads once, few, many or a size class.

cdr3_nt cdr3_aa v_call clone_size d_call j_call
TGTGCCAGCAGCTTAGGCGGAAGCAAAGAAAAACTGTTTTTT CASSLGGSKEKLFF TRBV7-6 . . TRBJ1-4
TGTGCCTGGAGTCCCCCGAGCTACGAGCAGTACTTC CAWSPPSYEQYF TRBV30 . . TRBJ2-7
TGTGCCATCAGTGAGACCGGACAGAGCTATGGCTACACCTTC CAISETGQSYGYTF TRBV10-3 . . TRBJ1-2
TGTGCCAGCAGTGACGGACAGGGCACAGATACGCAGTATTTT CASSDGQGTDTQYF TRBV2 . TRBD1 TRBJ2-3
TGCGCCAGCGTGGGGACAGGGAACTACAATGAGCAGTTCTTC CASVGTGNYNEQFF TRBV10-2 . TRBD1 TRBJ2-1
TGCGCCAGCAGTGTATTGACTTACTACGAGCAGTACTTC CASSVLTYYEQYF TRBV10-2 . . TRBJ2-7
TGTGCCAGCAGTTACGCTAGCGGAGCCTACGAGCAGTACTTC CASSYASGAYEQYF TRBV6-5 . TRBD2 TRBJ2-7
TGTGCCAGCAGCTTATCTCAGGGGCGAGGCACTGAAGCTTTCTTT CASSLSQGRGTEAFF TRBV7-9 once . TRBJ1-1
TGTGCCAGCAGCTTAGGGACAAGTTTCAATCAGCCCCAGCATTTT CASSLGTSFNQPQHF TRBV7-6 . . TRBJ1-5
TGTGCCAGCAGTTCTCAGACAGGGCGGATGTCGGGCTACACCTTC CASSSQTGRMSGYTF TRBV28 . TRBD1 TRBJ1-2
TGTGCCAGCTCTCTATATCCGGGACAGGGCGGGCAGCCCCAGCATTTT CASSLYPGQGGQPQHF TRBV18 . TRBD1 TRBJ1-5
TGCGCCAGCAGCTATCTGGGACTAGCAGTTGAACATGAGCAGTTCTTC CASSYLGLAVEHEQFF TRBV5-1 . TRBD2 TRBJ2-1
TGTGCCAGCTTAGGGACTGGGGGGAACTATGGCTACACCTTC CASLGTGGNYGYTF TRBV19 . . TRBJ1-2
TGTGCCAGTAGTTCGTTCAAACAGGAGCTGATGGATGAGCAGTTCTTC CASSSFKQELMDEQFF TRBV19 . . TRBJ2-1
TGTGCCAGCAACATACAGGGGAATGGAAACACCATATATTTT CASNIQGNGNTIYF TRBV2 once TRBD1 TRBJ1-3
TGTGCCTGGAGGCTAGCGGGCGTAAATGAGCAGTTCTTC CAWRLAGVNEQFF TRBV30 few TRBD2 TRBJ2-1
TGTGCCAGCAGCTTTCCAGCTGGGGCCAACGTCCTGACTTTC CASSFPAGANVLTF TRBV5-5 . . TRBJ2-6
TGTGCCTGGAGTCTGGCCGCCGCGGGGGAGACCCAGTACTTC CAWSLAAAGETQYF TRBV30 . . TRBJ2-5
TGTGCCAGCAGTTACGACAGGGATTATGGCTACACCTTC CASSYDRDYGYTF TRBV28 . TRBD1 TRBJ1-2
TGTGCCAGCAGCTTCTTAGTAATGCGAGCCACAGATACGCAGTATTTT CASSFLVMRATDTQYF TRBV7-2 once . TRBJ2-3